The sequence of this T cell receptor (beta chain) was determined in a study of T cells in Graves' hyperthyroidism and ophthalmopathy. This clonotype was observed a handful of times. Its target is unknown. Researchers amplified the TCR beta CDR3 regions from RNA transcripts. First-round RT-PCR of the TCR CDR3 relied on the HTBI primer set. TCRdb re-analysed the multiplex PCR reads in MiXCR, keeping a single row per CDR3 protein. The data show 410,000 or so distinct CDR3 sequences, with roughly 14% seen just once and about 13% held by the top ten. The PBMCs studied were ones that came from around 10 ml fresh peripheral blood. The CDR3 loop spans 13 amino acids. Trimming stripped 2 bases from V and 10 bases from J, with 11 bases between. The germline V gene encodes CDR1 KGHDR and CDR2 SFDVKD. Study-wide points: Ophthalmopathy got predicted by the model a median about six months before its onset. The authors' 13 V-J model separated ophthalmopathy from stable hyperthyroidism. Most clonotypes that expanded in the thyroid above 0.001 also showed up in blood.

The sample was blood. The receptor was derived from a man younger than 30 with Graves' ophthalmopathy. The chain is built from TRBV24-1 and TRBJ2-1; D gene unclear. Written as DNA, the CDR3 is TGTGCCACCAGTGATTCCCCGGTCAGGGAGCAGTTCTTC. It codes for CATSDSPVREQFF.